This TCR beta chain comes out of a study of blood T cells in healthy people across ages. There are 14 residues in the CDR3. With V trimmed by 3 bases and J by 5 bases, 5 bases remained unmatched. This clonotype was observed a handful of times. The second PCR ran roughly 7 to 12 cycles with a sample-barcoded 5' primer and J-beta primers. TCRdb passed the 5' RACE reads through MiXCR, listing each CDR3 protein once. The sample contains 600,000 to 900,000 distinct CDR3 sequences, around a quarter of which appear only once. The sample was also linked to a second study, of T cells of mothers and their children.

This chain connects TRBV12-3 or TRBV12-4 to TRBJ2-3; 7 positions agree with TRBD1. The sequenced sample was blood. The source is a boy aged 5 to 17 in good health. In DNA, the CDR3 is TGTGCCAGCAGTTTTGAGGGGGCCAAAGATACGCAGTATTTT. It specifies CASSFEGAKDTQYF.